These 17 T cell receptor beta chains originate from one sample sequenced in a study of blood T cell repertoires in COVID-19. Method: immunoSEQ multiplex PCR; TCRdb's copy keeps in-frame clones and lacks some. There are 300,000 to 350,000 clones in the sample; about 90% occur only once, and around 5% lies in the top ten. The sample taken for sequencing was PBMCs or T cells enriched from blood (not recorded which). Every receptor here comes from a man aged 25 to 40 who had recovered from COVID-19.

The rearrangement joins TRBV28 to TRBJ1-1, with 9 bases fitting TRBD1. CDR1 and CDR2 (germline): MDHEN, SYDVKM. The CDR3 runs to 15 residues. V lost 8 bases to trimming and J lost 5 bases; unmatched junction nucleotides: 12. The CDR3 region has the DNA TGTGCCAGCCGATACTCGGACAGGGGAGAAACTGAAGCTTTCTTT. Its protein product is CASRYSDRGETEAFF.

The chain carries TRBV13 and TRBJ2-7; perhaps TRBD2 as D (6 bases). The CDR3 length is 13 residues. Trimming cost V 6 bases and J 7 bases, with 16 bases left between them. Germline V gene lookup returns CDR1 PRHDT and CDR2 FYEKMQ (reference sequence). The CDR3 loop reads CASSPLKRGEQYF. The CDR3 nucleotides are TGTGCCAGCAGTCCTCTAAAACGGGGGGAGCAGTACTTC.

CDR3 loop: CASSKGQGGSNTGELFF. CDR3 in DNA: TGTGCCAGTAGTAAGGGACAGGGGGGATCGAACACCGGGGAGCTGTTTTTT. The gene calls are TRBV19 and TRBJ2-2, with 11 positions matching TRBD1. The germline V gene encodes CDR1 LNHDA and CDR2 SQIVND (reference sequence). The CDR3 spans 17 residues. V gave up 4 bases and J gave up 0 bases; unmatched junction bases: 4.

The rearrangement links TRBV19 to TRBJ1-4; the match to TRBD1 covers 7 bases. The CDR3 length is 15 residues. Germline CDR1 and CDR2: LNHDA and SQIVND (reference sequence). Unmatched junction bases numbered 5, after V lost 5 bases and J lost 2 bases. CDR3 in DNA: TGTGCCAGTAGTGAACAGGGGAAGACTAATGAAAAACTGTTTTTT. Its translation is CASSEQGKTNEKLFF.

The rearrangement links TRBV14 to TRBJ1-4, with a tentative D call TRBD1 (5 bases). Trimming cost V 4 bases and J 2 bases, with 14 bases left between them. Germline V gene data show CDR1 as SGHDN and CDR2 as FVKESK. This CDR3 has 16 amino acids. The CDR3 loop is CASSLTGGATNEKLFF. The CDR3 nucleotides read TGTGCCAGCAGCCTTACGGGCGGGGCGACTAATGAAAAACTGTTTTTT.

The genes are TRBV5-1 and TRBJ2-3; 10 bases align to TRBD1. The length of the CDR3 is 16 residues. J gave up 6 bases and V 4 bases, and 11 bases lay outside the gene matches. Germline-derived CDR1 and CDR2 are SGHRS and YFSETQ. The CDR3 is CASSLPTGGGGDTQYF. The CDR3, as DNA: TGCGCCAGCAGCCTGCCGACAGGGGGCGGGGGGGATACGCAGTATTTT.

This clone was recorded once. The rearrangement joins TRBV5-4 to TRBJ2-1; 11 positions agree with TRBD2. CDR3 size: 16 residues. Germline V gene data show CDR1 as SGHNT and CDR2 as YYREEE (reference sequence). V was pared by 2 bases and J by 5 bases, with 6 bases of the junction left unmatched. The CDR3 DNA follows: TGTGCCAGCAGCTTCCCGCTAGCGGGGGGCGACAATGAGCAGTTCTTC. The encoded protein is CASSFPLAGGDNEQFF. Full variable domain (outside the CDR3, taken from reference TRBV5-4 and TRBJ2-1): ETGVTQSPTHLIKTRGQQVTLRCSSQSGHNTVSWYQQALGQGPQFIFQYYREEENGRGNFPPRFSGLQFPNYSSELNVNALELDDSALYLCASSFPLAGGDNEQFFGPGTRLTVL.

The chain has TRBV2 and TRBJ1-5; 9 bases line up with TRBD1. The CDR3 totals 20 residues. Germline values: CDR1 SNHLY, CDR2 FYNNEI. The ends lost 6 bases at V and 7 bases at J; junction bases unmatched: 25. Here the CDR3 reads CASSAVRDRVSLEFGQPQHF. CDR3 bases: TGTGCCAGCAGCGCAGTGCGGGACAGGGTGAGCCTGGAGTTCGGGCAGCCCCAGCATTTT.

The rearrangement links TRBV2 to TRBJ2-3, with 11 bases matching TRBD2. The V gene end was trimmed by 3 bases and the J gene end by 2 bases; junction bases not matched to a gene: 10. Germline V gene data show CDR1 as SNHLY and CDR2 as FYNNEI. This CDR3 is built from 18 residues. The CDR3 DNA reads as TGTGCCAGCAGTGAGGCTAGCGGGGGGCCTACCCTCACAGATACGCAGTATTTT. Its translation: CASSEASGGPTLTDTQYF.

The chain links TRBV5-3 to TRBJ1-2; 9 bases are a match to TRBD1. TRBV5-3 is identified as an open reading frame with a role that is uncertain. This CDR3 is built from 14 residues. The V and J ends lost 5 bases and 7 bases, in that order; junction bases with no gene match: 9. For the CDR3, the DNA is TGTGCCAGAAGTAAGGGACAGGGAGGGTTTGGCTACACCTTC. This encodes CARSKGQGGFGYTF.

The chain has TRBV6-5 and TRBJ1-5; 9 bases align to TRBD1. Germline lookup yields CDR1 MNHEY and CDR2 SVGAGI. The junction had 4 bases not matched to a gene; V was cut back by 8 bases and J by 5 bases. CDR3 length: 13 residues. The chain's CDR3 is CASGGQGYQPQHF. The CDR3 bases are TGTGCCAGCGGGGGACAGGGATATCAGCCCCAGCATTTT.

The chain combines TRBV7-9 with TRBJ2-3; D is undetermined. The CDR3 contains 13 residues. Germline V CDR1 and CDR2: SEHNR, FQNEAQ (reference sequence). V gave up 8 bases and J gave up 2 bases, with 11 bases separating them. The CDR3 region is CASPGGATDTQYF. CDR3 bases: TGTGCCAGCCCCGGTGGAGCCACAGATACGCAGTATTTT. The whole variable domain, remainder taken from reference TRBV7-9 and TRBJ2-3, is DTGVSQNPRHKITKRGQNVTFRCDPISEHNRLYWYRQTLGQGPEFLTYFQNEAQLEKSRLLSDRFSAERPKGSFSTLEIQRTEQGDSAMYLCASPGGATDTQYFGPGTRLTVL.

The chain combines TRBV13 with TRBJ1-2; weak D call: TRBD1 (5 bases). Germline V lookup: CDR1 PRHDT, CDR2 FYEKMQ (reference sequence). This CDR3 region has 13 residues. Trimming pared 6 bases from V and 8 bases from J, leaving 16 bases between. The CDR3 loop is CASSDSLLDGYTF. The CDR3 nucleotides are TGTGCCAGCAGTGACAGCCTTTTGGACGGCTACACCTTC.

This clone was seen only once. V is TRBV7-2 and J is TRBJ2-1; D possibly corresponds to TRBD2 (7 bases). V gave up 6 bases and J gave up 0 bases, with 15 bases separating them. This CDR3 region has 16 residues. Germline V gene data show CDR1 as SGHTA and CDR2 as FQGNSA. The CDR3 region is CASRTGGGGSYNEQFF. CDR3 DNA: TGTGCCAGCAGGACGGGGGGCGGAGGCTCCTACAATGAGCAGTTCTTC.

This clone was found once. The V and J genes are TRBV11-2 and TRBJ1-2, with D perhaps matching TRBD1 (5 bases). Germline V CDR1 and CDR2: SGHAT, FQNNGV. V was clipped by 5 bases and J by 4 bases, with 23 bases between them. This CDR3 region has 17 residues. The CDR3 spells CASSPRGGAVGGYGYTF. The CDR3 DNA reads TGTGCCAGCAGCCCGAGGGGAGGAGCGGTAGGAGGCTATGGCTACACCTTC.

This clone was counted once. The chain carries TRBV5-1 and TRBJ2-6, with D possibly matching TRBD1 (5 bases). The CDR3 has 17 residues. CDR1 SGHRS and CDR2 YFSETQ come from the germline V gene. Trimming pared 1 base from V and 3 bases from J, leaving 14 bases between. CDR3 protein: CASSLSLQGSGANVLTF. The DNA for the CDR3 is TGCGCCAGCAGCTTGTCACTTCAGGGTAGTGGGGCCAACGTCCTGACTTTC.

A single count supports this clone. CDR3 region: CASSERGASNQPQHF. The CDR3 nucleotides read TGTGCCAGCAGCGAACGCGGGGCGAGCAATCAGCCCCAGCATTTT. The rearrangement joins TRBV7-8 to TRBJ1-5; D might be TRBD1 (5 bases). The V end lost 5 bases, the J end lost 1 base, and 12 bases lay between the germline ends. The germline V gene encodes CDR1 SGHVS and CDR2 FQNEAQ. This CDR3 is 15 amino acids long. Variable domain in full (rest from reference TRBV7-8 and TRBJ1-5): GAGVSQSPRYKVAKRGQDVALRCDPISGHVSLFWYQQALGQGPEFLTYFQNEAQLDKSGLPSDRFFAERPEGSVSTLKIQRTQQEDSAVYLCASSERGASNQPQHFGDGTRLSIL.